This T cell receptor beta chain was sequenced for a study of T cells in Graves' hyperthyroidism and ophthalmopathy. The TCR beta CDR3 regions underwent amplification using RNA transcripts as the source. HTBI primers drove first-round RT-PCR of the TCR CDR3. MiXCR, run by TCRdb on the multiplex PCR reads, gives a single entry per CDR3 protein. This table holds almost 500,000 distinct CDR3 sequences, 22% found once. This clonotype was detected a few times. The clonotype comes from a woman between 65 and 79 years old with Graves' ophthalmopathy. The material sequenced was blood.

Written as DNA, the CDR3 is TGTGCCAGCAGACCCCCCCCCCCGGGGAGTGAGCAGTTCTTC. This codes for CASRPPPPGSEQFF. The chain joins TRBV6-1 to TRBJ2-1; D perhaps matches TRBD2 (5 bases). Trimming left V 6 bases short and J 9 bases short, with 18 bases between. Germline lookup yields CDR1 MNHNS and CDR2 SASEGT. This CDR3 spans 14 amino acids.